Listed below are T cell receptor beta chains from one sample, sequenced in a study of blood T cell repertoires in COVID-19. This table comes from immunoSEQ multiplex PCR, and its TCRdb copy is limited to in-frame clones, with some not included. Found here are approximately 160,000 clones, 86% of them singletons; the top ten hold roughly 7%. The sequenced sample consisted of peripheral blood. The origin of the receptors is a man aged 45-65 years with active or convalescent COVID-19. Each CDR3 is given with its conserved first and last residue. Fields, in order: clone size, V gene, J gene, CDR3 protein. The size entry is marked missing in some rows and otherwise reads once, few, many or a size class.

>.|TRBV6-6|TRBJ1-5
CASSSQDRVINQPQHF
>.|TRBV2|TRBJ1-2
CASSLGQVGAGYGYTF
>.|TRBV4-3|TRBJ1-2
CASSQETGRGGYTF
>.|TRBV27|TRBJ1-2
CASSLGQAHGYTF
>.|TRBV6-2/TRBV6-3|TRBJ2-7
CASSFLQSYRGRPYEQYF
>.|TRBV7-8|TRBJ2-1
CASSQTGVYNEQFF
>.|TRBV25-1|TRBJ2-7
CASMTSGDYEQYF
>.|TRBV7-2|TRBJ1-6
CASSARGRVNSPLHF
>.|TRBV3-1/TRBV3-2|TRBJ2-1
CASSRRGLAGVGINNEQFF
>.|TRBV6-6|TRBJ2-1
CASSYSGQGDNEQFF
>few|TRBV5-1|TRBJ2-5
CASSLGQGETQYF
>.|TRBV21-1|TRBJ2-1
CASSKEAGGTFWDNEQFF
>few|TRBV21-1|TRBJ1-1
CAGQGNTEAFF
>.|TRBV18|TRBJ2-5
CASSLEQETQYF
>.|TRBV5-1|TRBJ1-2
CASSLESVYGYTF
>.|TRBV7-9|TRBJ1-5
CASSLDQGAMPQHF
>.|TRBV7-2|TRBJ1-1
CASSLFGDNTEAFF
>.|TRBV27|TRBJ2-7
CASSYTSGAYEQYF
>.|TRBV4-2|TRBJ1-5
CASSQVRAGVGNQPQHF
>few|TRBV7-8|TRBJ2-7
CASTSGRTYEQYF
>.|TRBV5-1|TRBJ2-1
CASSLTGGPEQFF
>.|TRBV6-2/TRBV6-3|TRBJ2-7
CASSYFRSRGSYEQYF
>once|TRBV10-3|TRBJ2-4
CAIKSGGNIQYF
>.|TRBV27|TRBJ2-5
CASSTSGLVGETQYF
>few|TRBV27|TRBJ2-7
CASKGLAGGPELYEQYF
>.|TRBV19|TRBJ2-1
CASSEEGLDGFSYNEQFF
>once|TRBV5-6|TRBJ1-1
CASSRTLSNTEAFF
>.|TRBV5-4|TRBJ2-3
CASSLPSASTDTQYF
>.|TRBV21-1|TRBJ1-4
CASSKRPATNEKLFF
>few|TRBV7-2|TRBJ1-4
CASSLERTNEKLFF
>.|TRBV30|TRBJ1-2
CAWSPAGGAGFLIYGYTF
>.|TRBV9|TRBJ2-1
CASSVTGLAAYDEQFF
>.|TRBV10-1|TRBJ2-5
CASSRGTGKETQYF
>.|TRBV29-1|TRBJ1-4
CSVDGPGGSTNEKLFF
>.|TRBV25-1|TRBJ1-2
CASSFLSYGYTF
>.|TRBV9|TRBJ1-1
CASSPGHRNTEAFF
>.|TRBV11-2|TRBJ2-5
CASSNSGGAKTQYF
>.|TRBV29-1|TRBJ2-2
CSVEGRRGGELFF
>.|TRBV27|TRBJ1-6
CASSVNRDLGGMSPLHF
>.|TRBV11-3|TRBJ2-3
CASSPGLPGLDTQYF
>.|TRBV7-4|TRBJ1-1
CASTWERMSGNTEAFF
>.|TRBV6-5|TRBJ1-4
CASSFGTGRYEKLFF
>many|TRBV2|TRBJ1-2
CASRVENYGYTF
>.|TRBV7-2|TRBJ2-7
CASSQTGTRAREQYF
>once|TRBV7-9|TRBJ1-1
CASSILQANTEAFF
>.|TRBV11-2|TRBJ1-2
CASSSSGGYTF
>.|TRBV11-3|TRBJ1-1
CASSKDRNTEAFF
>.|TRBV6-6|TRBJ1-5
CASRYRLAGQPQHF
>.|TRBV5-1|TRBJ1-4
CASSSGLTLNEKLFF